Each of the 32 T cell receptor beta chains below was sequenced from the same sample in a study of blood T cell repertoires in COVID-19. Method: immunoSEQ multiplex PCR; TCRdb's copy keeps in-frame clones and lacks some. The sample yields 170,000 or so clones, approximately 90% seen once. The source material was peripheral blood. The receptors stem from a man aged 50 or older with acute or convalescent COVID-19.

This clone was observed once. The chain has TRBV27 and TRBJ2-1; 10 bases fit TRBD1. The CDR3 consists of 16 residues. V dropped 5 bases and J dropped 5; count of bases not matched to a gene: 9. Germline loops: CDR1 MNHEY, CDR2 SMNVEV (reference sequence). The CDR3 DNA follows: TGTGCCAGCAGTAGGGGGGACAGGGGTTGGAACAATGAGCAGTTCTTC. As protein: CASSRGDRGWNNEQFF.

The CDR3 sequence: CASLIQGANTEAFF. The CDR3 region has the DNA TGTGCCAGCCTGATACAGGGAGCAAACACTGAAGCTTTCTTT. This chain links TRBV2 with TRBJ1-1; tentatively, D is TRBD1 (6 bases). Trimming left V 8 bases short and J 2 bases short, with 15 bases between. This CDR3 region has 14 residues. Germline V lookup: CDR1 SNHLY, CDR2 FYNNEI.

This chain links TRBV19 with TRBJ1-1; TRBD1 might be the D (6 bases). The germline V gene has CDR1 LNHDA and CDR2 SQIVND (reference sequence). Between the trimmed V and J ends, which lost 1 base and 0 bases, there was a span of 12 bases. This CDR3 is built from 16 residues. The CDR3 reads CASSIARGGMNTEAFF. The CDR3, as DNA: TGTGCCAGTAGTATAGCTAGGGGGGGAATGAACACTGAAGCTTTCTTT. The whole variable domain, remainder taken from reference TRBV19 and TRBJ1-1, is DGGITQSPKYLFRKEGQNVTLSCEQNLNHDAMYWYRQDPGQGLRLIYYSQIVNDFQKGDIAEGYSVSREKKESFPLTVTSAQKNPTAFYLCASSIARGGMNTEAFFGQGTRLTVV.

This clone was counted between two and nine times. V gene TRBV19 combines with J gene TRBJ2-5, with 8 bases that match TRBD2. The length of the CDR3 is 14 residues. The J segment lost 5 bases and the V segment lost 10 bases, leaving 12 bases of the junction unmatched. The germline CDR1 and CDR2 sequences are LNHDA and SQIVND (reference sequence). Here the CDR3 DNA reads TGTGCCACCTCCCCGAGCGGGAGACGTGAGACCCAGTACTTC. Residues: CATSPSGRRETQYF.

The genes are TRBV27 and TRBJ2-7, with a weak D call TRBD2 (7 bases). This CDR3 has 16 amino acids. Trimming took 2 bases from V and 1 from J, leaving 15 bases between them. Per germline, CDR1 MNHEY and CDR2 SMNVEV (reference sequence). The CDR3 is CASSLRGGGGSYEQYF. Written as DNA, the CDR3 is TGTGCCAGCAGTTTAAGGGGCGGGGGCGGTTCCTACGAGCAGTACTTC.

J is TRBJ2-2 and V is TRBV19, with 7 bases fitting TRBD2. Germline CDR1 reads LNHDA; CDR2 reads SQIVND (reference sequence). After removal of 3 bases from V and 7 bases from J, the junction contained 8 bases not matched to a gene. This CDR3 is 15 amino acids long. The CDR3, as DNA: TGTGCCAGTAGTATCTTGGCGGGAGTCAGCGGGGAGCTGTTTTTT. Translated: CASSILAGVSGELFF.

The J gene is TRBJ2-7, the V gene TRBV28; D may be TRBD2 (6 bases). Between the trimmed V and J ends, which lost 5 bases and 7 bases, there was a span of 12 bases. Germline values: CDR1 MDHEN, CDR2 SYDVKM. The CDR3 length is 12 residues. The CDR3 region is CASSIYRGEQYF. The CDR3 DNA reads as TGTGCCAGCAGTATATACCGGGGGGAGCAGTACTTC.

The rearrangement links TRBV10-1 to TRBJ2-5; 11 bases match TRBD2. The junction had 2 bases not matched to a gene; V was cut back by 2 bases and J by 3 bases. Germline V lookup: CDR1 WNHNN, CDR2 SYGVQD (reference sequence). This CDR3 spans 15 amino acids. The CDR3 nucleotides are TGCGCCAGCAGTGAGCTGACTAGCGGGAAAGAGACCCAGTACTTC. As protein: CASSELTSGKETQYF.

The chain recombines TRBV30 with TRBJ2-2, with D uncertain. The CDR3 totals 12 residues. V was cut by 0 bases and J by 8 bases, with 7 bases left in between. From germline, CDR1 is GTSNPN and CDR2 SVGIG (reference sequence). The CDR3 DNA is TGTGCCTGGAGTGTGGTTAGAGGGGAGCTGTTTTTT. Translation gives CAWSVVRGELFF.

The chain employs TRBV24-1 and TRBJ2-1; 8 bases map to TRBD1. CDR1 KGHDR and CDR2 SFDVKD come from the germline V gene. The CDR3 spans 15 residues. Trimming cost V 0 bases and J 7 bases; bases outside gene matches: 4. CDR3 residues: CATSDLRQGANEQFF. In DNA form, the CDR3 reads TGTGCCACCAGTGATTTGCGGCAGGGGGCTAATGAGCAGTTCTTC.

CDR3 residues: CASSQDLARAQETQYF. CDR3 coding DNA: TGCGCCAGCAGCCAAGATCTCGCCAGGGCTCAAGAGACCCAGTACTTC. This chain uses TRBV4-1 with TRBJ2-5; tentatively, D is TRBD1 (5 bases). The germline V gene encodes CDR1 MGHRA and CDR2 YSYEKL. The CDR3 consists of 16 residues. Deletions cut 0 bases from V and 2 bases from J, with 13 bases between.

The chain links TRBV19 to TRBJ2-2; 8 bases are a match to TRBD1. V shed 3 bases, J shed 1 base, and the junction held 4 bases outside the gene matches. Germline V gives CDR1 LNHDA, CDR2 SQIVND (reference sequence). The CDR3 covers 16 residues. In nucleotides, the CDR3 is TGTGCCAGTAGTATCAAAGGGACAGGGAACACCGGGGAGCTGTTTTTT. It translates to CASSIKGTGNTGELFF.

Points on this clone: A junction end diverges from the germline sequence, so it may reflect a read error. The rearrangement uses TRBV24-1 and TRBJ2-2; TRBD2 agrees at 12 bases. Germline CDR1 is KGHDR and CDR2 is SFDVKD. The CDR3 consists of 18 residues. This chain's CDR3 is CATSDVTSGRTKTGELFF. The CDR3 region has the DNA TGTGCCACCAGTGATGTTACTAGCGGGAGGACGAAGACCGGGGAGCTGTTTTTT.

The V call is TRBV28, the J call TRBJ1-2; D is ambiguous. V dropped 6 bases and J dropped 7 bases, with 12 bases sitting between them. Per germline, CDR1 MDHEN and CDR2 SYDVKM. This CDR3 is 12 amino acids long. The CDR3 is CASRSRGGGYTF. CDR3 sequence (DNA): TGTGCCAGCAGATCACGGGGAGGTGGCTACACCTTC.

The chain's CDR3 is CASSTDRVTDTQYF. In DNA form, the CDR3 reads TGTGCCAGCAGTACGGACAGGGTTACAGATACGCAGTATTTT. The V gene is TRBV6-5, the J gene TRBJ2-3; 8 bases agree with TRBD1. This CDR3 region has 14 residues. The V and J ends lost 5 bases and 3 bases, in that order; junction bases with no gene match: 4. From germline, CDR1 is MNHEY and CDR2 SVGAGI.

This chain connects TRBV6-5 to TRBJ2-7, with D unclear. The CDR3 runs 13 residues. The germline V gene encodes CDR1 MNHEY and CDR2 SVGAGI. V dropped 4 bases and J dropped 3 bases, with 10 bases sitting between them. CDR3: CASSFSQDYEQYV. The CDR3 coding sequence is TGTGCCAGCAGTTTCTCTCAGGACTACGAGCAGTACGTC.

This clone was picked up one time. This chain links TRBV14 with TRBJ2-1; TRBD1 might be the D (6 bases). The CDR3 runs 16 residues. The V gene's germline CDR1 is SGHDN and CDR2 FVKESK. Trimming left V 0 bases short and J 7 bases short, with 16 bases between. CDR3 DNA sequence: TGTGCCAGCAGCCAAGATGGACAGAGGCCATCAAATGAGCAGTTCTTC. Its translation: CASSQDGQRPSNEQFF.

The chain links TRBV28 to TRBJ1-2; 7 bases are shared with TRBD1. Germline CDR1 MDHEN, CDR2 SYDVKM. Trimming removed 7 bases from V and 3 bases from J; junction bases left unmatched: 8. This CDR3 region has 14 residues. For the CDR3, the DNA is TGTGCCAGCACCTCGACAGGGTATTACTATGGCTACACCTTC. Translation gives CASTSTGYYYGYTF.

Notes on this clone: The junction shows a germline mismatch at one end, possibly a read error. The genes are TRBV7-3 and TRBJ2-5; D unclear. Germline CDR1 SGHTA, CDR2 FQGTGA. The CDR3 sequence is 15 residues long. CDR3 amino acids: CASSPFLANHETQYF. The CDR3 DNA is TGTGCCAGCAGTCCCTTTCTCGCGAACCATGAGACCCAGTACTTC.

The chain carries TRBV7-3 and TRBJ1-1; D remains ambiguous. Germline lookup yields CDR1 SGHTA and CDR2 FQGTGA. The germline V and J ends were trimmed by 7 bases and 3 bases, with 15 bases remaining between them. This CDR3 has 14 residues. The CDR3 sequence is CASKRTWRDTEAFF. For the CDR3, the DNA is TGTGCCAGCAAGCGGACCTGGAGAGACACTGAAGCTTTCTTT.

The chain is built from TRBV7-9 and TRBJ1-6; possible D gene TRBD1, 5 bases. This CDR3 is 17 amino acids long. Germline values: CDR1 SEHNR, CDR2 FQNEAQ (reference sequence). V lost 2 bases, J lost 5 bases, and 16 bases lay in between. This CDR3 reads CASSLPRGSRDNSPLHF. CDR3 nucleotides: TGTGCCAGCAGCTTACCAAGGGGCTCCCGGGATAATTCACCCCTCCACTTT.

This chain connects TRBV20-1 to TRBJ2-1; D perhaps matches TRBD2 (6 bases). Looked up from germline, CDR1 is DFQATT and CDR2 is SNEGSKA (reference sequence). V was clipped by 3 bases and J by 2 bases, with 11 bases between them. The CDR3 has 14 residues. DNA for the CDR3: TGCAGTGCTAGTGTCGGCGGGGCCTACAATGAGCAGTTCTTC. The encoded protein is CSASVGGAYNEQFF.

The CDR3 spells CASSIGLAGLQETQYF. CDR3 nucleotides: TGTGCCAGCAGCATCGGACTAGCGGGGCTCCAAGAGACCCAGTACTTC. The J gene is TRBJ2-5, the V gene TRBV4-2; 12 nucleotides align to TRBD2. Unmatched junction bases numbered 5, after V lost 5 bases and J lost 1 base. The CDR3 extends over 16 amino acids. The V gene's germline CDR1 is LGHNA and CDR2 YNFKEQ.

The J gene is TRBJ1-4, the V gene TRBV5-4, with D hard to call. The CDR3 extends over 13 amino acids. V shed 3 bases and J shed 8 bases, with 11 bases lying between them. Germline CDR1 reads SGHNT; CDR2 reads YYREEE (reference sequence). The chain's CDR3 is CASSSRTEEKLFF. The CDR3 DNA follows: TGTGCCAGCAGCTCTCGAACGGAGGAAAAACTGTTTTTT. The full variable domain, completed using reference TRBV5-4 and TRBJ1-4, is ETGVTQSPTHLIKTRGQQVTLRCSSQSGHNTVSWYQQALGQGPQFIFQYYREEENGRGNFPPRFSGLQFPNYSSELNVNALELDDSALYLCASSSRTEEKLFFGSGTQLSVL.

The V gene is TRBV5-1, the J gene TRBJ1-4; 8 bases map to TRBD1. This CDR3 region has 15 residues. V was pared by 4 bases and J by 12 bases, with 14 bases of the junction left unmatched. The germline V gene encodes CDR1 SGHRS and CDR2 YFSETQ. DNA for the CDR3: TGCGCCAGCAGCGCGGACAGGGCGAGAATGACGCAACTGTTTTTT. Its protein product is CASSADRARMTQLFF.

This rearrangement joins TRBV7-8 to TRBJ2-2; no clear D gene. Trimming took off 2 bases at V and 1 base at J, with 8 bases between the two ends. The CDR3 sequence is 15 residues long. CDR1 is SGHVS and CDR2 is FQNEAQ in the germline V gene. CDR3 region: CASSLTSGNTGELFF. CDR3 coding DNA: TGTGCCAGCAGCTTAACTTCAGGGAACACCGGGGAGCTGTTTTTT.

This chain connects TRBV6-2 or TRBV6-3 to TRBJ2-5; D may be TRBD2 (5 bases). Germline loops: CDR1 MNHEY, CDR2 SVGEGT. The CDR3 sequence is 14 residues long. The V end was cut by 2 bases, the J end by 2 bases, with 9 bases between. The CDR3, as DNA: TGTGCCAGCAGTTACAAACTAGAACAAGAGACCCAGTACTTC. Translation: CASSYKLEQETQYF.

This rearrangement joins TRBV5-1 to TRBJ2-7, with D maybe TRBD1 (6 bases). Germline loops: CDR1 SGHRS, CDR2 YFSETQ. The CDR3 extends over 15 amino acids. V dropped 4 bases and J dropped 2 bases, with 16 bases sitting between them. The DNA of the CDR3 is TGCGCCAGCAGCCTCTCGTGGGGGCCGCCCTACGAGCAGTACTTC. Amino acids: CASSLSWGPPYEQYF.

The chain joins TRBV5-1 to TRBJ1-2; 7 bases map to TRBD1. V lost 2 bases and J lost 3; bases outside the gene matches: 4. The CDR3 spans 14 residues. Germline V gene data show CDR1 as SGHRS and CDR2 as YFSETQ. This CDR3 is CASSLTGQYYGYTF. In DNA form, the CDR3 reads TGCGCCAGCAGCTTAACGGGACAGTACTATGGCTACACCTTC.

J is TRBJ2-3 and V is TRBV18; tentatively, D is TRBD2 (5 bases). Trimming removed 3 bases from V and 5 bases from J, with 9 bases in between. The germline gives CDR1 KGHSH, CDR2 LQKENI. The CDR3 totals 13 residues. This CDR3 is CASSPGAVDTQYF. The CDR3 bases are TGTGCCAGCTCACCGGGAGCAGTAGATACGCAGTATTTT.

This chain connects TRBV5-1 to TRBJ2-5; TRBD1 aligns across 9 bases. The germline V gene encodes CDR1 SGHRS and CDR2 YFSETQ. The CDR3 has 15 amino acids. The trim removed 2 bases at V and 4 bases at J, leaving 6 bases unmatched. This chain's CDR3 is CASSFNRGPVETQYF. In nucleotides, the CDR3 is TGCGCCAGCAGCTTTAACAGGGGGCCCGTAGAGACCCAGTACTTC.

The rearrangement links TRBV27 to TRBJ2-1; weak D call: TRBD1 (5 bases). The CDR3 is 16 amino acids. With 3 bases removed from V and 4 bases from J, the gap between germline ends came to 16 bases. Germline assignment: CDR1 MNHEY and CDR2 SMNVEV (reference sequence). For the CDR3, the DNA is TGTGCCAGCAGTTTCACAGGTAATCTTCTTTACAATGAGCAGTTCTTC. Translating it yields CASSFTGNLLYNEQFF.